This record concerns one T cell receptor (beta chain) sequence. The target antigen is unknown. This sample was taken from a study of Tregs in tolerant kidney transplant recipients. Broader study findings: Few patients were studied, so findings need validation in larger groups. Biological reproducibility was not directly addressed in this study.

Unstimulated regulatory T cells (CD4+CD25+CD127-), CD4+CD25- non-regulatory cells, CD4 and CD8 cells were FACS-sorted from thawed PBMCs. This table comes from immunoSEQ multiplex PCR, and its TCRdb copy is limited to in-frame clones, with some not included. The table shows over 55,000 clones, with around four fifths occurring only once. The CDR3 runs 16 residues. CDR1 MNHEY and CDR2 SMNVEV come from the germline V gene (reference sequence). Losses at the gene ends were 6 bases for V and 4 bases for J; bases not matched to a gene: 8. The J gene is TRBJ2-2, the V gene TRBV27, with 10 bases aligning to TRBD2. The clonotype was recovered from a human donor in good health. The sequencing input was CD4+ T cells from blood. This chain's CDR3 is CASSLWTSGSTGELFF. In DNA form, the CDR3 reads TGTGCCAGCAGCCTATGGACTAGCGGATCCACCGGGGAGCTGTTTTTT.